These 6 T cell receptor beta chains originate from one sample sequenced in a study of blood T cell repertoires in COVID-19. TCRdb's copy holds only in-frame clones and misses some; the assay was immunoSEQ multiplex PCR. The sample has just over 650,000 clones, about nine tenths seen once. Specimen: peripheral blood. The receptors originated from a woman aged 18-29 years with acute or convalescent COVID-19.

The genes are TRBV9 and TRBJ2-3, with D tentatively TRBD1 (6 bases). Trimming pared 3 bases from V and 2 bases from J, leaving 22 bases between. This CDR3 has 18 amino acids. Germline lookup yields CDR1 SGDLS and CDR2 YYNGEE. The CDR3 DNA is TGTGCCAGCAGCGCAGGGGTCCTCTCCACAGCCCACACAGATACGCAGTATTTT. It yields the protein CASSAGVLSTAHTDTQYF. The variable domain in full, with the rest retrieved from reference TRBV9 and TRBJ2-3, is DSGVTQTPKHLITATGQRVTLRCSPRSGDLSVYWYQQSLDQGLQFLIQYYNGEERAKGNILERFSAQQFPDLHSELNLSSLELGDSALYFCASSAGVLSTAHTDTQYFGPGTRLTVL.

The chain links TRBV19 to TRBJ1-6; TRBD1 is a possible D gene (5 bases). Germline V gene data show CDR1 as LNHDA and CDR2 as SQIVND (reference sequence). The CDR3 is 15 residues long. Trimming left V 0 bases short and J 7 bases short, with 10 bases between. This CDR3 reads CASSIDPTVNSPLHF. Here the CDR3 DNA reads TGTGCCAGTAGTATAGACCCGACAGTAAATTCACCCCTCCACTTT. The variable domain in full, completed from reference TRBV19 and TRBJ1-6, reads DGGITQSPKYLFRKEGQNVTLSCEQNLNHDAMYWYRQDPGQGLRLIYYSQIVNDFQKGDIAEGYSVSREKKESFPLTVTSAQKNPTAFYLCASSIDPTVNSPLHFGNGTRLTVT.

The chain employs TRBV2 and TRBJ2-7; D gene uncertain. The V end lost 0 bases, the J end lost 2 bases, and 11 bases lay between the germline ends. This CDR3 contains 15 residues. Germline values: CDR1 SNHLY, CDR2 FYNNEI. The CDR3 protein is CASSEAVKTTYEQYF. Written as DNA, the CDR3 is TGTGCCAGCAGTGAAGCAGTGAAAACAACCTACGAGCAGTACTTC.

The chain joins TRBV7-2 to TRBJ1-5, with D perhaps matching TRBD1 (6 bases). The CDR3 has 16 residues. Germline CDR1 SGHTA, CDR2 FQGNSA. V was pared by 8 bases and J by 1 base, with 18 bases between. The CDR3 sequence is CASSQGGARSNQPQHF. CDR3 bases: TGTGCCAGCTCCCAAGGGGGGGCTAGGAGCAATCAGCCCCAGCATTTT.

This clone was observed a single time. This chain uses TRBV7-8 with TRBJ2-7; TRBD2 is a possible D gene (5 bases). Deletions cut 1 base from V and 4 bases from J, with 20 bases between. Per germline, CDR1 SGHVS and CDR2 FQNEAQ. The length of the CDR3 is 17 residues. CDR3 DNA: TGTGCCAGCAGCTTAGGTGGCAGCACCTCGGGGATGTACGAGCAGTACTTC. It yields the protein CASSLGGSTSGMYEQYF.

V is TRBV5-6 and J is TRBJ1-4; 8 nucleotides match TRBD1. This CDR3 is 14 amino acids long. The germline gives CDR1 SGHDT, CDR2 YYEEEE. V was clipped by 2 bases and J by 14 bases; unmatched bases: 11. CDR3 sequence: CASSFGTGRRALFF. The CDR3 region has the DNA TGTGCCAGCAGCTTCGGGACAGGTCGTCGGGCTCTGTTTTTT.